These T cell receptor beta chains were read from a single sample in a study of T cells expressing NK-cell markers. TCRdb re-called the 5' RACE reads and catalogs CDR3 proteins one per entry, DNA excluded. This sample carries fewer than 300,000 distinct CDR3 sequences, with 4.2% going to the ten biggest clones. The material sequenced was blood T cells: a sorted CD56 or NKG2C T cell subset, CD4+ or CD8+ T cells, or bulk PBMC T cells (not recorded which). These receptor sequences come from a woman aged 18 to 75 in good health. CDR3s include the opening cysteine and the closing phenylalanine or tryptophan.

cdr3_length j_call v_call cdr3_aa
17 TRBJ2-6 TRBV25-1 CASSENRGQSGANVLTF
15 TRBJ1-1 TRBV7-2 CASSSRFYGNTEAFF
14 TRBJ2-5 TRBV3-1 CASSQPSGQETQYF
18 TRBJ2-2 TRBV10-2 CASSEGTSKFSNTGELFF
13 TRBJ1-1 TRBV12-3/TRBV12-4 CASVWAENTEAFF
17 TRBJ2-2 TRBV11-2 CASSYDTGTSLTGELFF
18 TRBJ1-1 TRBV18 CASSPLTLPSGVNTEAFF
13 TRBJ2-5 TRBV29-1 CSVGKASGGDQYF
16 TRBJ2-1 TRBV5-1 CASSLTSGSSYNEQFF
14 TRBJ1-5 TRBV25-1 CASSEYISGQPQHF
15 TRBJ2-1 TRBV7-6 CASSLQGPGHNEQFF
13 TRBJ2-3 TRBV7-2 CASSPQGADTQYF
12 TRBJ2-1 TRBV29-1 CSVEDRPFGEFF
14 TRBJ1-2 TRBV7-9 CASSFELLTYGYTF
16 TRBJ2-5 TRBV5-1 CASSWGTSGYQETQYF
15 TRBJ2-5 TRBV6-2/TRBV6-3 CASSFQYRTRETQYF
15 TRBJ2-2 TRBV7-2 CASSPAGSNTGELFF
16 TRBJ2-2 TRBV18 CASSPQTDMNTGELFF
12 TRBJ2-7 TRBV7-3 CASGQTRYEQYF
12 TRBJ1-2 TRBV9 CASSVGHQGYTF
15 TRBJ2-1 TRBV12-3/TRBV12-4 CASSRVVGAKNEQFF
15 TRBJ2-5 TRBV4-2 CASSQEGGRGETQYF
14 TRBJ2-1 TRBV6-1 CASSPGTSVPGQFF
13 TRBJ2-1 TRBV5-1 CASRYESVNEQFF
14 TRBJ1-1 TRBV18 CASSPTDGNTEAFF
16 TRBJ2-5 TRBV2 CASSERGTGIKETQYF
16 TRBJ2-2 TRBV7-3 CASSLLGLAGAGELFF
16 TRBJ2-4 TRBV4-3 CASSQDPRGAKNIQYF
16 TRBJ1-1 TRBV5-1 CASSRATGPMNTEAFF
12 TRBJ1-3 TRBV3-1 CASSGLGNTIYF
15 TRBJ1-3 TRBV28 CASSGKTGGGNTIYF
11 TRBJ2-1 TRBV29-1 CSVASLNEQFF
15 TRBJ2-1 TRBV9 CASSARLALYNEQFF
15 TRBJ2-7 TRBV20-1 CSAIPGTSGTYEQYF
15 TRBJ1-3 TRBV30 CAWSVRRSPGNTIYF
15 TRBJ1-4 TRBV12-3/TRBV12-4 CASSLGGSRNEKLFF
11 TRBJ1-1 TRBV6-2/TRBV6-3 CASSQGSAAFF
11 TRBJ2-7 TRBV13 CASSSLGEQYF
15 TRBJ2-1 TRBV5-1 CASSFSTSGGNEQFF
15 TRBJ1-1 TRBV5-1 CASSLQTGKNTEAFF
11 TRBJ2-4 TRBV12-3/TRBV12-4 CASSPRGIQYF
15 TRBJ1-1 TRBV6-1 CASSRPTGHPAEAFF
13 TRBJ1-1 TRBV5-1 CASSWTGFTEAFF
13 TRBJ2-7 TRBV20-1 CSAGDFDLYEQYF
18 TRBJ1-4 TRBV23-1 CASSPPPGQGASGEKLFF